This T cell receptor beta chain was captured by sequencing in a study of T cell responses to AZD1222 COVID-19 vaccine. Profiled with immunoSEQ multiplex PCR; TCRdb holds only in-frame clones, not every one. The sample consists of roughly 120,000 clones, roughly nine tenths of them appearing once. This clone was found once. Per the germline V gene, CDR1 is SGHTA and CDR2 is FQGNSA. The V end was cut by 2 bases, the J end by 7 bases, with 23 bases between. The CDR3 consists of 17 residues. This TCR was recovered from an adult who received the AZD1222 COVID-19 vaccine. This chain connects TRBV7-2 to TRBJ1-2; D perhaps matches TRBD1 (5 bases). The specimen comprised peripheral blood, sampled 28 days after the second AZD1222 dose. CDR3 residues: CASSLLSSQWGVGGYTF. DNA for the CDR3: TGTGCCAGCAGCTTATTATCCAGCCAGTGGGGGGTTGGTGGCTACACCTTC.